The sequence of this T cell receptor beta chain was determined in a study of shared clonotypes between healthy human individuals. This clone was recorded only once. Roughly 200 ng DNA, tens of thousands of T cell genomes, went into each sorted-subset replicate PCR. Here immunoSEQ multiplex PCR was the method, and the copy in TCRdb shows in-frame clones only, minus some. The sample contains approximately 700,000 clones, around 78% of which appear only once. Sequencing was performed on memory CD4+ T cells sorted from blood. Subset given: CD45RA-negative fraction. The receptor's source is a woman aged 25-40 years in good health.

In DNA form, the CDR3 reads TGTGCCAGCAACCGAGGCAGTTCTAACTATGGCTACACCTTC. This gives the protein CASNRGSSNYGYTF. The chain has TRBV28 and TRBJ1-2; no clear D. The germline V gene encodes CDR1 MDHEN and CDR2 SYDVKM. V lost 7 bases, J lost 0 bases, and 12 bases lay in between. There are 14 residues in the CDR3.